The 8 T cell receptor beta chains listed next were all sequenced from one sample in a study of cytomegalovirus exposure and HLA in healthy donors. PCR used 60 Vbeta primers and 13 Jbeta primers. This table comes from immunoSEQ multiplex PCR, and its TCRdb copy is limited to in-frame clones, with some not included. The sample holds some 150,000 clones, approximately 79% seen once. The sample comprised PBMCs. Receptor source: a man aged 45-60 years in good health and CMV-seropositive.

The chain employs TRBV27 and TRBJ2-3, with 10 bases aligning to TRBD1. Germline V gene sequence: CDR1 MNHEY, CDR2 SMNVEV (reference sequence). The CDR3 runs 17 residues. The V segment lost 6 bases and the J segment 2 bases; nucleotides outside the gene matches: 11. CDR3 region: CASRDEAGTGATDTQYF. Here the CDR3 DNA reads TGTGCCAGCAGGGATGAGGCCGGGACAGGGGCCACAGATACGCAGTATTTT.

V is TRBV19 and J is TRBJ1-1, with a tentative D call TRBD1 (5 bases). The CDR3 runs to 14 residues. The V and J ends lost 8 bases and 1 base respectively, with 14 bases between them. From germline, CDR1 is LNHDA and CDR2 SQIVND (reference sequence). The CDR3 sequence is CASRGGTENTEAFF. The CDR3 DNA is TGTGCCAGTCGGGGGGGGACGGAGAACACTGAAGCTTTCTTT. Based on the CDR3 plus reference TRBV19 and TRBJ1-1, the full variable domain is DGGITQSPKYLFRKEGQNVTLSCEQNLNHDAMYWYRQDPGQGLRLIYYSQIVNDFQKGDIAEGYSVSREKKESFPLTVTSAQKNPTAFYLCASRGGTENTEAFFGQGTRLTVV.

The V call is TRBV6-5, the J call TRBJ1-2; maybe TRBD1 (6 bases). This CDR3 is built from 11 residues. V was cut by 5 bases and J by 14 bases, with 15 bases left in between. Germline V gene data show CDR1 as MNHEY and CDR2 as SVGAGI. The DNA for the CDR3 is TGTGCCAGCAGTCGAGGGGGGGTGGAGACCTTC. Protein: CASSRGGVETF.

V is TRBV6-5 and J is TRBJ1-1; 8 bases fit TRBD1. CDR3 length equals 13 residues. Looked up from germline, CDR1 is MNHEY and CDR2 is SVGAGI. V shed 6 bases, J shed 10 bases, and the junction held 10 bases outside the gene matches. The CDR3, as DNA: TGTGCCAGCAGGATGACACAGGGGGTGGTAGCTTTCTTT. The encoded protein is CASRMTQGVVAFF.

The CDR3 reads CASSEVPDTEAFF. The DNA of the CDR3 is TGTGCCAGCAGTGAAGTACCAGACACTGAAGCTTTCTTT. V is TRBV6-1 and J is TRBJ1-1; no clear D. Germline V gene lookup returns CDR1 MNHNS and CDR2 SASEGT. The CDR3 totals 13 residues. V dropped 1 base and J dropped 3 bases, with 6 bases sitting between them.

The chain carries TRBV5-1 and TRBJ2-3; 9 bases align to TRBD2. The CDR3 is 14 residues long. Germline lookup yields CDR1 SGHRS and CDR2 YFSETQ. V trimming: 3 bases; J trimming: 3 bases; junction bases outside the gene matches: 2. The CDR3 protein is CASSSTSGTDTQYF. CDR3 DNA: TGCGCCAGCAGCTCGACTAGCGGTACAGATACGCAGTATTTT.

V and J are TRBV27 and TRBJ2-1; 10 bases align to TRBD2. This CDR3 is built from 17 residues. Germline CDR1 is MNHEY and CDR2 is SMNVEV (reference sequence). J lost 2 bases, V lost 5 bases, and 9 bases had no gene match. CDR3: CASSPTGLAATYNEQFF. CDR3 DNA: TGTGCCAGCAGTCCGACCGGACTAGCGGCAACCTACAATGAGCAGTTCTTC.

This clone was counted a single time. Here the CDR3 DNA reads TGTGCCAGCAGTTTACCCGGCAGGTTCTACAATGAGCAGTTCTTC. Its protein product is CASSLPGRFYNEQFF. The chain uses TRBV28 and TRBJ2-1; D not certain. Germline CDR1 MDHEN, CDR2 SYDVKM. The CDR3 is made up of 15 amino acids. The ends were cut back, 2 bases at V and 3 bases at J, with 11 bases in the middle.